What follows describes a single T cell receptor beta chain. The specificity of this receptor is unknown. No much larger clone exists at a distance of one base, and base qualities are not known. Systemically healthy Caucasian individuals from Russia, some 36 in total and aged roughly 6 to 100 years, were included as donors. About 10 milliliters of peripheral blood were collected from each donor into EDTA-treated Vacutainer tubes. PBMCs were isolated by Ficoll-Paque density-gradient centrifugation, with at least 6 million obtained per sample. Total RNA, at least 6 micrograms per sample, was extracted from PBMCs with Trizol reagent. Naive CD45RAhigh/CD27high T cell percentages were measured by flow cytometry on a PBMC aliquot from every donor. The data were obtained in a study of blood T cells in healthy people across ages (dated by TCRdb to about 2015). Regarding the research as a whole: In model experiments, template switching captured roughly one uniquely barcoded TCR beta cDNA molecule for every two T cells. To track age-related changes in TCR beta repertoire diversity, the study relied on deep sequencing normalized with unique cDNA molecular identifiers. Donors were grouped into four age groups: young (average roughly 17 years), middle-aged (about 38), aged (about 60) and long-lived (around 80). To avoid experimental bias, donors of different ages were distributed randomly across sequencing lanes. For two donors (one aged 18 to 29 and one aged 80 or older), the study analyzed two additional independent replicas of 1 million unique cDNA reads from the same blood draw.

Library preparation used 5' RACE. The instrument given in TCRdb is Illumina HiSeq 2500. A second PCR of roughly 6 to 11 cycles was run with a J-beta primer mix and a sample-barcoded 5' primer. Each TCR beta cDNA molecule received a unique molecular identifier from a template-switch 5' adaptor carrying 12 random nucleotides. At least 2.5 million CDR3-containing paired-end reads were obtained from each sample. The Mint cDNA synthesis kit, primed by a TRBC-specific oligonucleotide, was used to synthesize first-strand cDNA from all RNA. After uracil-DNA glycosylase treatment, a first 18-cycle PCR used universal primers M1SS and BC2_uni_R on all cDNA. The paper's data handling went like this. Each sample was normalized by randomly selecting 1 million high-quality reads, each carrying a distinct molecular identifier. Reads sharing molecular identifiers were discarded rather than binned into consensus sequences. CDR3 identification, clonotype clustering and error correction used MiTCR with a Q25 quality threshold and the strictest error-elimination algorithm. A nonparametric unseen species model with Euler transformation was used to estimate lower-bound total TCR beta diversity. The raw public data were reprocessed by TCRdb itself: fastp quality trimming at Q25, MiXCR clonotype calling, in-frame beta chains only. Entries that share a CDR3 protein sequence are merged under the most common genes and DNA. The authors' filters were not applied to this entry. The sample table holds about 1.6 million distinct CDR3 sequences, of which around 36% were seen once. The top ten constitute 10% to 12% of the sample.

From cysteine to phenylalanine, the CDR3 is 15 amino acids long. Kept here is only the CDR3 DNA, which spans 45 bases and is read in frame from base 1. CDR1 and CDR2 were assigned from the germline V gene as SNHLY and FYNNEI. The germline V and J ends show losses of 6 bases and 2 bases respectively, and no gene match explains 1 base of the junction. Overall study results and their limits: A strong correlation was found between observed TCR beta diversity and the percentage of naive T cells measured by flow cytometry. Compared with the aged group, the long-lived group had more naive CD4+ T cells, fewer expanded clones and increased TCR diversity, a pattern suggesting age selection. As age increased, observed TCR beta diversity per million T cells dropped in a roughly linear way, and a significant reduction was already evident by age approximately 40. Because the CMV infection status of the donors was unknown, age-related changes in expanded clonotypes may potentially have been confounded. Bulk unsorted PBMC profiling prevented conclusive comparison of naive and antigen-experienced compartments. Estimates of total diversity from one million sequenced T cells were regarded as lower bounds and underestimates.

The chain employs TRBV2 and TRBJ2-1; 13 junctional bases match TRBD2. The clonotype comes from a woman aged 25-40 years in good health. Sequenced material: blood. The CDR3 region has the sequence CASRGLAGPYNEQFF. The sequence in DNA is TGTGCCAGCAGGGGACTAGCGGGACCCTACAATGAGCAGTTCTTC.